This T cell receptor beta chain appears in the sequencing data of a study of control samples from healthy donors and cancer patients. Produced via immunoSEQ multiplex PCR; TCRdb's table is partial and in-frame only. The sample holds fewer than 200,000 clones; approximately 86% are singletons and the top ten take roughly 5%. Germline lookup yields CDR1 GTSNPN and CDR2 SVGIG (reference sequence). The CDR3 sequence is 13 residues long. J was trimmed by 4 bases and V by 7 bases; bases with no gene match: 6. The sequenced sample was blood. This TCR was sampled from a woman aged 25 to 39 in good health. The J gene is TRBJ2-1, the V gene TRBV30; 8 nucleotides agree with TRBD1. The CDR3 nucleotides read TGTGCCTCCCGGGACAGGCAGTACAATGAGCAGTTCTTC. The encoded protein is CASRDRQYNEQFF.